This TCR beta chain is from a study of T cells in Graves' hyperthyroidism and ophthalmopathy. Study findings and constraints: Ophthalmopathy cases were set apart from stable hyperthyroidism by a 13 V-J model.

Looked up from germline, CDR1 is MDHEN and CDR2 is SYDVKM. CDR3 size: 13 residues. V trimming: 6 bases; J trimming: 4 bases; junction bases outside the gene matches: 5. This clonotype was seen many times. Its cognate antigen is unknown. There were TCR beta CDR3 regions amplified from RNA transcripts. Carried out on the TCR CDR3, a first-round RT-PCR used the HTBI primer set. TCRdb re-analysed the multiplex PCR reads in MiXCR, keeping a single row per CDR3 protein. The table shows some 370,000 distinct CDR3 sequences, with over 11% occurring only once. Uncontrolled infection, other autoimmune disease, pregnancy or lactation disqualified patients from enrolment.

The chain recombines TRBV28 with TRBJ1-2; TRBD1 matches 7 bases. The sample consisted of blood. The TCR comes from a man between 50 and 59 years old with Graves' ophthalmopathy. As DNA, the CDR3 is TGTGCCAGCAGCACCGGGACAGCCTATGGCTACACCTTC. Residues: CASSTGTAYGYTF.